The 17 T cell receptor beta chains reported below all come from one sample, sequenced in a study of regulatory T cells in long-lasting Graves disease. As for time point: newly diagnosed GD, antithyroid drugs for less than 3 months. Preparation of the TCR library used RNA extracted from PBMCs. Combining iRepertoire HTBI primers with Arm-PCR of CDR3 regions, the authors built TCR beta libraries. TCRdb passed the multiplex PCR reads through MiXCR, listing each CDR3 protein once. The data show 410,000 or so distinct CDR3 sequences, with 15% seen just once and about a sixth held by the top ten. These records were also assigned to another study, of T cells in Graves' hyperthyroidism and ophthalmopathy.

Sequencing was performed on peripheral blood mononuclear cells (PBMCs), taken at new diagnosis, from a patient treated with antithyroid drugs. These receptors were taken from a woman aged 25 to 45 with Graves disease.

This clonotype showed up many times. The rearrangement uses TRBV3-1 and TRBJ2-1; D not certain. Germline CDR1 and CDR2: LGHDT and YNNKEL (reference sequence). With 3 bases removed from V and 13 bases from J, the gap between germline ends came to 13 bases. CDR3 size: 12 residues. This CDR3 reads CASSHPRTAQFF. CDR3 nucleotide sequence: TGTGCCAGCAGCCACCCCCGCACCGCACAGTTCTTC.

The chain uses TRBV7-8 and TRBJ2-7; 11 bases are a match to TRBD2. The CDR3 spans 14 residues. Germline V CDR1 and CDR2: SGHVS, FQNEAQ. V was pared by 5 bases and J by 6 bases, with 6 bases of the junction left unmatched. This chain's CDR3 is CASSITSGSGEQYF. The CDR3 DNA reads as TGTGCCAGCAGCATTACTAGCGGGAGTGGCGAGCAGTACTTC.

CDR3 sequence reads: CASSLDGGPHYEQYF. Written as DNA, the CDR3 is TGCGCCAGCAGCTTGGACGGGGGGCCCCACTACGAGCAGTACTTC. The chain recombines TRBV5-1 with TRBJ2-7, with TRBD2 as a possible D gene (7 bases). There are 15 residues in the CDR3. Trimming pared 0 bases from V and 3 bases from J, leaving 13 bases between. The germline V gene encodes CDR1 SGHRS and CDR2 YFSETQ.

A word on this clonotype: At one end, the junction sequence differs from germline, possibly due to a read error. V gene TRBV15 combines with J gene TRBJ2-3; D perhaps matches TRBD1 (6 bases). Germline V lookup: CDR1 LNHNV, CDR2 YYDKDF (reference sequence). The CDR3 spans 12 residues. The CDR3 is CATSGGRDAQYF. The CDR3 region has the DNA TGTGCCACCAGCGGGGGCAGAGATGCGCAGTATTTT.

This clonotype was seen ten or more times. V usage is TRBV7-3 and J usage is TRBJ2-7; 8 positions match TRBD2. The ends lost 4 bases at V and 0 bases at J; junction bases unmatched: 8. This CDR3 has 16 amino acids. CDR1 is SGHTA and CDR2 is FQGTGA in the germline V gene. The CDR3 sequence: CASSSGGGKSSYEQYF. Written as DNA, the CDR3 is TGTGCCAGCAGCTCCGGGGGGGGCAAGAGCTCCTACGAGCAGTACTTC.

This clonotype occurred many times. This chain uses TRBV27 with TRBJ2-7, with 9 bases matching TRBD1. Looked up from germline, CDR1 is MNHEY and CDR2 is SMNVEV (reference sequence). V lost 3 bases to trimming and J lost 6 bases; unmatched junction nucleotides: 3. This CDR3 comprises 13 residues. Here the CDR3 DNA reads TGTGCCAGCAGTTTGGGGACAGGGAGCGAGCAGTACTTC. Translating it yields CASSLGTGSEQYF.

In its sample, this clonotype was seen many times. This sequence joins TRBV15 and TRBJ2-3; possibly TRBD2 for D (5 bases). The V and J ends lost 5 bases and 0 bases respectively, with 6 bases between them. Germline assignment: CDR1 LNHNV and CDR2 YYDKDF (reference sequence). This CDR3 has 13 amino acids. The CDR3 loop is CATSGGSTDTQYF. The CDR3 DNA reads as TGTGCCACCAGCGGCGGGAGCACAGATACGCAGTATTTT. Full variable domain (outside the CDR3, taken from reference TRBV15 and TRBJ2-3): DAMVIQNPRYQVTQFGKPVTLSCSQTLNHNVMYWYQQKSSQAPKLLFHYYDKDFNNEADTPDNFQSRRPNTSFCFLDIRSPGLGDTAMYLCATSGGSTDTQYFGPGTRLTVL.

Concerning this clonotype: A read error is the likely source, as a far larger clone sits one nucleotide away. The rearrangement links TRBV6-1 to TRBJ2-5; maybe TRBD1 (6 bases). The J call could be wrong; TRBJ2-1 is a better fit for the DNA end. The length of the CDR3 is 15 residues. CDR1 is MNHNS, CDR2 SASEGT, per germline. The CDR3, as DNA: TGTGCCAGCAGTGAAGGTGGGGGCGACTACGATGAGCAGTTCTTC. Amino acid sequence: CASSEGGGDYDEQFF.

This clonotype was observed at least ten times. The CDR3 DNA reads TGTGCCAGCAATCCCCCGACACGGAACACTGAAGCTTTCTTT. It specifies CASNPPTRNTEAFF. The rearrangement uses TRBV28 and TRBJ1-1; D unclear. Germline V gives CDR1 MDHEN, CDR2 SYDVKM. The CDR3 totals 14 residues. V gave up 7 bases and J gave up 1 base, with 13 bases separating them.

This clonotype has ten or more counts. The chain combines TRBV3-1 with TRBJ2-1; weak D call: TRBD2 (5 bases). Germline V gene sequence: CDR1 LGHDT, CDR2 YNNKEL (reference sequence). The CDR3 loop spans 14 amino acids. Trimming took off 5 bases at V and 4 bases at J, with 12 bases between the two ends. CDR3 in DNA: TGTGCCAGCAGCGTGGGCCGGGATTACAATGAGCAGTTCTTC. As protein: CASSVGRDYNEQFF.

This clonotype was observed at least ten times. The chain is built from TRBV3-1 and TRBJ1-2; TRBD1 matches at 7 bases. CDR3 length: 16 amino acids. The germline gives CDR1 LGHDT, CDR2 YNNKEL (reference sequence). The V and J ends lost 4 bases and 6 bases, in that order; junction bases with no gene match: 14. The CDR3 region is CASSPLLRQGRNGYTF. The CDR3 nucleotides read TGTGCCAGCAGCCCCCTGTTGCGACAGGGACGGAATGGCTACACCTTC.

This chain connects TRBV7-3 to TRBJ2-7, with 10 bases identical to TRBD1. CDR3 length: 15 amino acids. The V gene end was trimmed by 5 bases and the J gene end by 5 bases; junction bases not matched to a gene: 9. The germline V gene has CDR1 SGHTA and CDR2 FQGTGA. The CDR3 is CASSLRQGALDEQYF. The CDR3 DNA reads TGTGCCAGCAGCCTGCGACAGGGGGCGCTTGACGAGCAGTACTTC.

This clonotype was observed at least ten times. The chain has TRBV18 and TRBJ2-7; 7 nucleotides match TRBD1. This CDR3 comprises 15 residues. The J segment lost 2 bases and the V segment lost 6 bases, leaving 10 bases of the junction unmatched. The V gene's germline CDR1 is KGHSH and CDR2 LQKENI. In nucleotides, the CDR3 is TGTGCCAGCTCTCGGGTAGGGGGCGGCACCTACGAGCAGTACTTC. Protein: CASSRVGGGTYEQYF.

This clonotype was detected many times. The V gene is TRBV7-2, the J gene TRBJ2-3; D is perhaps TRBD2 (5 bases). This CDR3 contains 16 residues. V shed 4 bases and J shed 4 bases, with 18 bases lying between them. The V gene's germline CDR1 is SGHTA and CDR2 FQGNSA. The CDR3 nucleotides read TGTGCCAGCAGCTACTGGACTCCTCCCACCCCAGATACGCAGTATTTT. Translating it yields CASSYWTPPTPDTQYF.

This clonotype was seen more than once but under ten times. The V call is TRBV3-1, the J call TRBJ2-7, with no clear D. Germline V lookup: CDR1 LGHDT, CDR2 YNNKEL (reference sequence). This CDR3 has 13 amino acids. V was trimmed by 2 bases and J by 6 bases, leaving 11 bases between them. The CDR3 is CASSQTGYGEQYF. The CDR3 nucleotides read TGTGCCAGCAGCCAAACCGGATATGGCGAGCAGTACTTC.

The gene calls are TRBV7-3 and TRBJ2-3, with 7 positions matching TRBD2. V lost 5 bases and J lost 4; bases outside the gene matches: 9. The CDR3 length is 15 residues. Germline CDR1 is SGHTA and CDR2 is FQGTGA. The CDR3 coding sequence is TGTGCCAGCAGCCAAGCACGCGGGAGCGCAGATACGCAGTATTTT. Translating it yields CASSQARGSADTQYF.

This clonotype has ten or more counts. The chain employs TRBV20-1 and TRBJ2-5; 12 bases are a match to TRBD1. Germline V gene data show CDR1 as DFQATT and CDR2 as SNEGSKA (reference sequence). This CDR3 comprises 15 residues. The trim removed 3 bases at V and 1 base at J, leaving 3 bases unmatched. In nucleotides, the CDR3 is TGCAGTGCTAGGGGACAGGGGGCAGGCCAAGAGACCCAGTACTTC. Its protein product is CSARGQGAGQETQYF.